A selection of T cell receptor beta chains follows, all from one sample in a study of cytomegalovirus exposure and HLA in healthy donors. Measured with immunoSEQ multiplex PCR; TCRdb has only the in-frame clones, and not every one. The sample records about 140,000 clones, approximately 70% being singletons. Sequenced input: PBMCs. These receptors were taken from a woman aged 55-70 years in good health and CMV-seronegative. Each CDR3 is given with its conserved first and last residue. The order of the fields is J gene, V gene, D gene, clone size, CDR3 DNA, CDR3 protein. A D gene is named only where the DNA matches it firmly. Only part of the rows carry a size: once, few, many, or a class if the clone is expanded.

TRBJ2-7 | TRBV20-1 | . | . | TGCAGTGCTAGGTCCATCTACGAGCAGTACTTC | CSARSIYEQYF
TRBJ2-1 | TRBV7-2 | TRBD1 | few | TGTGCCAGCAGCTTAAAACCGACAGGGAGCTCCTACAATGAGCAGTTCTTC | CASSLKPTGSSYNEQFF
TRBJ2-1 | TRBV4-1 | . | . | TGCGCCAGCAGCCAAGCAGATTGGAATGAGCAGTTCTTC | CASSQADWNEQFF
TRBJ2-3 | TRBV12-2 | . | . | TGTGCAAGTCGCTTTGGACTAGCGGGATCAGGAACAGATACGCAGTATTTT | CASRFGLAGSGTDTQYF
TRBJ2-4 | TRBV27 | TRBD1 | few | TGTGCCAGCAGTTTGAGACAGGGTCTAGCCAAAAACATTCAGTACTTC | CASSLRQGLAKNIQYF
TRBJ2-6 | TRBV7-9 | TRBD1 | . | TGTGCCAGCAGCTTAGGACAGGGCCACTCTGGGGCCAACGTCCTGACTTTC | CASSLGQGHSGANVLTF
TRBJ2-3 | TRBV5-1 | TRBD1 | . | TGCGCCAGCAGCCAACAGGGGGCCAGCACAGATACGCAGTATTTT | CASSQQGASTDTQYF
TRBJ2-2 | TRBV6-4 | TRBD2 | . | TGTGCCAGCAGTGCCAGCGGGGCCGGCGGGGAGCTGTTTTTT | CASSASGAGGELFF
TRBJ2-5 | TRBV5-1 | . | . | TGCGCCAGCAGCTATATAGACCCCCGGAGAGAGACCCAGTACTTC | CASSYIDPRRETQYF
TRBJ2-1 | TRBV29-1 | TRBD1 | . | TGCAGCGCCCGGGACAGGAGCTCCTACAATGAGCAGTTCTTC | CSARDRSSYNEQFF
TRBJ2-6 | TRBV19 | TRBD1 | . | TGTGCCAGTAGTATGACAGGGACGGGCTCTGGGGCCAACGTCCTGACTTTC | CASSMTGTGSGANVLTF
TRBJ2-5 | TRBV5-1 | . | . | TGCGCCAGCTGCCCCCAGGGCAGGGTTGAGACCCAGTACTTC | CASCPQGRVETQYF
TRBJ1-2 | TRBV5-1 | TRBD1 | once | TGCGCCAGCAGCTGGGGGACAGAAGCTAACTATGGCTACACCTTT | CASSWGTEANYGYTF
TRBJ2-7 | TRBV7-2 | TRBD2 | few | TGTGCCAGCAGCCCAACTAGCGGGAGCCCCTACGAGCAGTACTTC | CASSPTSGSPYEQYF
TRBJ2-3 | TRBV5-4 | TRBD2 | . | TGTGCCAGCAGCGGAGCGGGACTAGCGGGGGGGGCAGATACGCAGTATTTT | CASSGAGLAGGADTQYF
TRBJ1-4 | TRBV5-4 | . | few | TGTGCCAGCAGCCCGGAGCCAAATGAAAAACTGTTTTTT | CASSPEPNEKLFF
TRBJ2-7 | TRBV7-9 | TRBD1 | few | TGTGCCAGCAGCTGGGGACAGGGGGAGCAGTACTTC | CASSWGQGEQYF
TRBJ2-3 | TRBV6-6 | TRBD1 | . | TGTGCCAGCAGCCCCGGGGACAGGGGATTCCCAGATACGCAGTATTTT | CASSPGDRGFPDTQYF
TRBJ2-3 | TRBV9 | TRBD1 | . | TGTGCCAGCAGCCAGAGGACAGGGCCCCCAGATACGCAGTATTTT | CASSQRTGPPDTQYF
TRBJ1-3 | TRBV28 | . | few | TGTGCCAGCAGTTTAGAGGGTCGGAGATTTGGAAACACCATATATTTT | CASSLEGRRFGNTIYF
TRBJ2-1 | TRBV13 | TRBD2 | . | TGTGCCAGCAGCGAAGCGGGAGTGTCCTACAATGAGCAGTTCTTC | CASSEAGVSYNEQFF
TRBJ1-5 | TRBV5-4 | TRBD1 | few | TGTGCCAGCAGCTTAGACAGGGGGTATAGCAATCAGCCCCAGCATTTT | CASSLDRGYSNQPQHF
TRBJ1-2 | TRBV6-5 | . | . | TGTGCCAGCCGAAGGGGCGGGATCTATGGCTACACCTTC | CASRRGGIYGYTF
TRBJ1-1 | TRBV15 | TRBD1 | . | TGTGCCACCAGCAGAGATCCGTCAGGGGGGATATCTGACACTGAAGCTTTCTTT | CATSRDPSGGISDTEAFF
TRBJ2-3 | TRBV5-1 | . | . | TGCGCCAGCAGCACGCTTCGACAGGCGACAGATACGCAGTATTTT | CASSTLRQATDTQYF
TRBJ1-1 | TRBV28 | . | once | TGTGCCAGCAGTTTATCCGACAGCCCGTGGATGAACACTGAAGCTTTCTTT | CASSLSDSPWMNTEAFF
TRBJ2-3 | TRBV9 | . | . | TGTGCCAGCAGCGTCGCGGGGCCTCAGGATACGCAGTATTTT | CASSVAGPQDTQYF
TRBJ2-1 | TRBV5-4 | . | few | TGTGCCAGCAGCTCGGGGAGTTACAATGAGCAGTTCTTC | CASSSGSYNEQFF
TRBJ2-7 | TRBV5-1 | . | . | TGCGCCAGCAGGGACGCGGGGTCCTACGAGCAGTACTTC | CASRDAGSYEQYF
TRBJ2-7 | TRBV7-2 | TRBD1 | . | TGTGCCAGCAGCTTAGCGCTAGGGGGCTTAACCTACGAGCAGTACTTC | CASSLALGGLTYEQYF
TRBJ2-7 | TRBV25-1 | TRBD1 | . | TGTGCCAGCAGTGAAGGGACAGGGAACGCCTACGAGCAGTACTTC | CASSEGTGNAYEQYF
TRBJ2-7 | TRBV5-1 | . | . | TGCGCCAGCAGCGCGGGCCTCCAGGGGGGCGAGCAGTACTTC | CASSAGLQGGEQYF
TRBJ1-1 | TRBV15 | TRBD1 | . | TGTGCCACCAGACCGACAGGGGCCGCTTCCGTTGAAGCTTTCTTT | CATRPTGAASVEAFF
TRBJ2-7 | TRBV7-2 | . | few | TGTGCCAGCAGCTTAGTACAGGGACCCTACGAGCAGTACTTC | CASSLVQGPYEQYF
TRBJ1-1 | TRBV27 | TRBD1 | . | TGTGCCAGCAGTGTACAGGGGACCGCTGAAGCTTTCTTT | CASSVQGTAEAFF
TRBJ2-3 | TRBV5-1 | . | . | TGCGCCAGCAGCGAAACAGGGATAACAGATACGCAGTATTTT | CASSETGITDTQYF
TRBJ1-3 | TRBV21-1 | . | . | TGTGCCAGCAGCAAAGAAGGGAGCTCTGGAAACACCATATATTTT | CASSKEGSSGNTIYF
TRBJ1-4 | TRBV5-1 | . | few | TGCGCCAGCAGCCCCCAGGGGCAAAAGGATGAAAAACTGTTTTTT | CASSPQGQKDEKLFF
TRBJ2-7 | TRBV5-1 | TRBD2 | few | TGCGCCAGCAGCTTGACCGGACTAGGTATCGACGAGCAGTACTTC | CASSLTGLGIDEQYF
TRBJ2-5 | TRBV2 | TRBD2 | . | TGTGCCAGCAGCTCCATGGGACTAGCGGGAGAGACCCAGTACTTC | CASSSMGLAGETQYF
TRBJ1-5 | TRBV19 | . | . | TGTGCCAGTAGTATGGAGGGCAGGAGGGGTCAGCCCCAGCATTTT | CASSMEGRRGQPQHF
TRBJ1-1 | TRBV18 | TRBD1 | . | TGTGCCAGCTCACCCGGGACAGGGTTGAACACTGAAGCTTTCTTT | CASSPGTGLNTEAFF
TRBJ1-1 | TRBV19 | TRBD1 | . | TGTGCCAGTAGTTTGGACAGGGGATTGACTGAAGCTTTCTTT | CASSLDRGLTEAFF
TRBJ2-1 | TRBV10-3 | TRBD2 | . | TGTGCCATCAGTGATAAACTAGCGGGAGTAAGGCAGTTCTTC | CAISDKLAGVRQFF
TRBJ2-5 | TRBV5-1 | TRBD2 | . | TGCGCCAGCAGACGTAGCGGGGGGCAAGAGACCCAGTACTTC | CASRRSGGQETQYF
TRBJ1-1 | TRBV6-5 | . | few | TGTGCCAGCTTCAGGGTCTTTCAAGCTTTCTTT | CASFRVFQAFF
TRBJ2-7 | TRBV27 | TRBD1 | . | TGTGCCAGCAGTTTACTAAGGACAGGGGACGAGCAGTACTTC | CASSLLRTGDEQYF